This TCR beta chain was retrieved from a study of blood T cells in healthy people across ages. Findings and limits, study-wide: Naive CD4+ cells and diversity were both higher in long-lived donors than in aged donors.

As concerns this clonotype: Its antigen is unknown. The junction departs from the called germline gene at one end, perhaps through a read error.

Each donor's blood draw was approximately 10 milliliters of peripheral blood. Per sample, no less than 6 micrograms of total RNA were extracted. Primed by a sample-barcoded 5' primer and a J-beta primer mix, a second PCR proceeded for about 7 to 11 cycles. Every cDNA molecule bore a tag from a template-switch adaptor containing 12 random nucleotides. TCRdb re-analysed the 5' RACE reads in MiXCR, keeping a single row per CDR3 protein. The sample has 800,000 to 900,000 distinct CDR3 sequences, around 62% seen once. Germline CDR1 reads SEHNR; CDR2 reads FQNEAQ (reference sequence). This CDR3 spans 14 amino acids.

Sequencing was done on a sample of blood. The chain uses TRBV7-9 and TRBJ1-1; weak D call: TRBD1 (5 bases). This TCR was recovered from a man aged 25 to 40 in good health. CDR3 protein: CASSSGRMNAEAFF. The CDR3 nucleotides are TGTGCCAGCAGCTCGGGACGGATGAACGCTGAAGCTTTCTTT.